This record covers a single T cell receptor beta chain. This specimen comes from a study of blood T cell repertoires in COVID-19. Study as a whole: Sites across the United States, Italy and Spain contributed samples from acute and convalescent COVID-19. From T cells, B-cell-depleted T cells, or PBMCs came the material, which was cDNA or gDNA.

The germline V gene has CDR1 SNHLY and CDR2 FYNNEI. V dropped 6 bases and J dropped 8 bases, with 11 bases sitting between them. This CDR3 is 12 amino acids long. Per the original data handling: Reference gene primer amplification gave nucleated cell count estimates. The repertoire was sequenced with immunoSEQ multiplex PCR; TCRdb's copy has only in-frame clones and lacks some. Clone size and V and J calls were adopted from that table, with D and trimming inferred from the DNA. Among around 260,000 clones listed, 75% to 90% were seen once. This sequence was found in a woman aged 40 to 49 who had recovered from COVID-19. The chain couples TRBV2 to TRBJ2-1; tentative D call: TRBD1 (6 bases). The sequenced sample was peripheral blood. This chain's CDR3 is CASSWTVHEQFF. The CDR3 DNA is TGTGCCAGCAGCTGGACAGTTCATGAGCAGTTCTTC.